This is a list of T cell receptor beta chains from one sample in a study of T cells in Graves' hyperthyroidism and ophthalmopathy. One entry per CDR3 protein results from TCRdb running MiXCR on the multiplex PCR reads. The sample gives 350,000 or so distinct CDR3 sequences, about a sixth of which show up once; 34% is in the top ten. Sequenced sample: blood. The receptors originated from a woman aged 25 to 39 with Graves' hyperthyroidism that later progressed to Graves' ophthalmopathy. Both conserved end residues are part of each CDR3. Fields, in order: clone size, V gene, J gene, D gene, CDR3 protein, CDR3 DNA. The D gene is left open where the match is weak. Clone size is stated in some rows and not others, as once, few, many or a class when expanded.

>many|TRBV28|TRBJ1-4|TRBD1
CASSLNAGGRVATNEKLFF
TGTGCCAGCAGTTTAAACGCAGGGGGCCGGGTTGCAACTAATGAAAAACTGTTTTTT
>many|TRBV7-9|TRBJ2-1|TRBD2
CASSLVAGGRYEQFF
TGTGCCAGCAGCTTAGTAGCGGGAGGAAGATATGAGCAGTTCTTC
>NA|TRBV29-1|TRBJ2-5|NA
CSVEDPSQERETQYF
TGCAGCGTTGAAGATCCTAGTCAGGAGAGAGAGACCCAGTACTTC
>many|TRBV6-1|TRBJ2-5|TRBD2
CASSEAAGGVQETQYF
TGTGCCAGCAGTGAGGCAGCGGGGGGCGTTCAAGAGACCCAGTACTTC
>NA|TRBV19|TRBJ2-3|NA
CASSIAVPGLGDTDTQYF
TGTGCCAGTAGTATTGCCGTGCCGGGACTGGGAGACACAGATACGCAGTATTTT
>many|TRBV20-1|TRBJ2-7|NA
CSARGRVSYEQYF
TGCAGTGCTAGAGGACGGGTCTCCTACGAGCAGTACTTC
>many|TRBV6-2/TRBV6-3|TRBJ2-3|TRBD2
CASSLSEEAGGRYTQYF
TGTGCCAGCAGTTTATCCGAAGAAGCGGGGGGCAGGTATACGCAGTATTTT
>many|TRBV5-1|TRBJ1-3|NA
CASSLEGRGNTIYF
TGCGCCAGCAGCTTGGAAGGTCGTGGAAACACCATATATTTT
>many|TRBV3-1|TRBJ1-1|NA
CASSLEAGSWAEAFF
TGTGCCAGCAGCCTAGAGGCAGGGTCCTGGGCTGAAGCTTTCTTT
>NA|TRBV27|TRBJ1-1|NA
CASSPLGEQLNTEAFF
TGTGCCAGCAGTCCCCTAGGAGAGCAGTTGAACACTGAAGCTTTCTTT
>many|TRBV28|TRBJ2-2|TRBD1
CAIRQGATGELFF
TGTGCCATCCGCCAGGGGGCCACCGGGGAGCTGTTTTTT
>many|TRBV29-1|TRBJ1-4|NA
CSVLPGGGEKLFF
TGCAGCGTTTTGCCCGGGGGCGGCGAAAAACTGTTTTTT
>NA|TRBV2|TRBJ1-1|TRBD1
CASRGTVFMNTEAFF
TGTGCCAGCAGGGGGACAGTGTTTATGAACACTGAAGCTTTCTTT
>many|TRBV11-2|TRBJ2-2|NA
CASSWRNTGELFF
TGTGCCAGCAGCTGGAGGAACACCGGGGAGCTGTTTTTT
>NA|TRBV4-1|TRBJ1-4|TRBD1
CASSHIRTGVNEKLFF
TGCGCCAGCAGCCATATTCGGACAGGGGTTAATGAAAAACTGTTTTTT
>NA|TRBV9|TRBJ2-1|NA
CASSDIGSSYNEQFF
TGTGCCAGCAGCGACATCGGGAGTTCCTACAATGAGCAGTTCTTC
>NA|TRBV29-1|TRBJ1-1|NA
CSVLRGEAFF
TGCAGCGTTTTGAGGGGGGAAGCTTTCTTT
>many|TRBV19|TRBJ2-1|NA
CASSIVSGINSYNEQFF
TGTGCCAGTAGTATCGTTTCGGGGATCAACTCCTACAATGAGCAGTTCTTC
>NA|TRBV3-1|TRBJ1-3|NA
CASSQRWGDVRGNTIYF
TGTGCCAGCAGCCAAAGGTGGGGCGACGTACGTGGAAACACCATATATTTT
>many|TRBV30|TRBJ2-5|NA
CAWRRQSQETQYF
TGTGCCTGGAGACGACAGTCCCAAGAGACCCAGTACTTC
>NA|TRBV11-3|TRBJ1-2|TRBD1
CASSPSGQNYGYTF
TGTGCCAGCAGCCCGTCGGGACAGAACTATGGCTACACCTTC
>few|TRBV27|TRBJ2-7|NA
CASSLSYLQEQYF
TGTGCCAGCAGTTTATCGTATCTCCAGGAGCAGTACTTC
>many|TRBV12-3/TRBV12-4|TRBJ2-7|TRBD1
CASSVKGTGAYEQYF
TGTGCCAGCAGTGTCAAGGGGACAGGGGCCTACGAGCAGTACTTC
>medium-sized|TRBV7-2|TRBJ2-3|TRBD2
CASSLTHLAGRGTQYF
TGTGCCAGCAGCTTAACCCACCTAGCGGGACGTGGAACGCAGTATTTT
>few|TRBV12-3/TRBV12-4|TRBJ2-3|TRBD2
CASSLYRGGGDTQYF
TGTGCCAGCAGTTTATATCGGGGGGGCGGGGATACGCAGTATTTT
>NA|TRBV4-1|TRBJ1-2|TRBD1
CASSPIQGPGGYTF
TGCGCCAGCAGCCCTATACAGGGGCCTGGAGGCTACACCTTC
>many|TRBV2|TRBJ2-1|NA
CASSGDLDSTYNEQFF
TGTGCCAGCAGTGGGGATTTGGACAGCACCTACAATGAGCAGTTCTTC
>few|TRBV5-1|TRBJ2-1|NA
CASSLDRIRGNEQFF
TGCGCCAGCAGCTTGGACAGGATCCGAGGGAATGAGCAGTTCTTC
>few|TRBV7-6|TRBJ2-1|TRBD2
CASSRGGGGGAYNEQFF
TGTGCCAGCAGCCGAGGGGGCGGCGGGGGGGCGTACAATGAGCAGTTCTTC
>NA|TRBV10-2|TRBJ2-1|NA
CASSETSRDFLNEQFF
TGCGCCAGCAGTGAAACTAGCAGGGACTTTTTGAATGAGCAGTTCTTC
>many|TRBV28|TRBJ2-7|NA
CASSSRMNSNYEQYF
TGTGCCAGCAGTTCCCGAATGAATTCCAACTACGAGCAGTACTTC
>many|TRBV6-1|TRBJ1-1|TRBD1
CASIRQGNTEAFF
TGTGCCAGCATAAGACAGGGGAACACTGAAGCTTTCTTT
>many|TRBV12-3/TRBV12-4|TRBJ2-1|TRBD2
CASTTLAGEVWRQFF
TGTGCCAGCACCACACTAGCGGGAGAAGTATGGAGGCAGTTCTTC
>many|TRBV28|TRBJ1-6|NA
CASRKTAFGSPLHF
TGTGCCAGCAGGAAGACAGCTTTTGGTTCACCCCTCCACTTT
>few|TRBV5-1|TRBJ1-3|TRBD1
CASSLVGTGVSGNAIYF
TGCGCCAGCAGCTTAGTAGGGACAGGGGTATCTGGAAACGCCATATATTTT
>many|TRBV11-2|TRBJ1-5|NA
CASSLDRGEGVRNQPQHF
TGTGCCAGCAGCTTAGATCGAGGGGAGGGCGTGCGCAATCAGCCCCAGCATTTT
>NA|TRBV7-6|TRBJ2-7|TRBD2
CASSLLAGPLSYEQYF
TGTGCCAGCAGCTTACTAGCGGGACCTCTTTCCTACGAGCAGTACTTC
>NA|TRBV7-9|TRBJ2-5|TRBD1
CASSLAESGTGGTQYF
TGTGCCAGCAGCTTAGCGGAGTCGGGGACAGGGGGGACCCAGTACTTC